This T cell receptor beta chain was identified in a study of shared clonotypes between healthy human individuals (dated by TCRdb to the early 2020s). Concerning the study at large: A few men and two women, aged 18 to 49 years, made up the cohort. Per donor, three plates each were used for CD4 naive and CD4 memory, two for CD8 naive, and one for CD8 memory. The study deeply sequenced blood TCR repertoires of five healthy adults to estimate repertoire size and the extent of clonotype sharing between individuals. Per donor, leukapheresis produced somewhere between about 0.8 and 9 billion PBMCs. To increase sequencing depth and limit assay-specific biases, different laboratories used diverse techniques to prepare libraries and sequence TCR repertoires.

Healthy HIV-negative adults with no recently reported acute infections or vaccinations were included as donors. Only Caucasian adults living in Nashville, Tennessee, USA were represented among the donors. CD4+ T cells were enriched by magnetic negative selection; naive cells were then positively selected on CD45RA, and the negative fraction formed the memory subset. Blood was collected by leukapheresis, and PBMCs were isolated by Ficoll-Histopaque density gradient centrifugation and then cryopreserved in liquid nitrogen vapor phase. Purity and quantity of every magnetically sorted T cell population were checked by analytical flow cytometry. Genomic DNA was isolated from every sorted fraction and measured by UV absorbance on a Nanodrop 2000c. Overall study outcomes, separate from this receptor: The small number of donors limited the genetic and exposure-history diversity represented. When several donors were compared, the shared fraction of clonotypes was 5% to 6.5% for naive CD4, around 3.6% for naive CD8, more than 2% for memory CD4, and around 0.37% for memory CD8. Naive subsets generally had larger estimated clonotype richness than memory subsets did. Even with the large sequencing depth, rarefaction of the sorted-subset datasets indicated that sequencing was incomplete. Pairwise subsampling led to the expectation that sequencing depth would affect the degree of clonotype sharing among donors. Sampling was limited to blood, and TCR repertoires in tissue likely differ from TCR repertoires in blood. Compared with non-shared clonotypes, clonotypes shared by all four sorted-subset donors had higher generation probabilities.

In the case of this clone: Its antigen is still unknown. No base quality values were provided; no much bigger clone lies one nucleotide off.

Using the deep immunoSEQ assay, TCR CDR3 regions were amplified from genomic DNA by multiplex PCR. Genomic DNA extracted from each cell subset was distributed evenly over all wells of several immunoSEQ 96-well plates, and each plate served as one replicate. For sorted subsets, approximately 190 ng of genomic DNA, equivalent to 25,000 to 30,000 T cell genomes, went into each replicate PCR. Purified libraries were measured with a Qubit 3.0 fluorometer, size-checked on a Bioanalyzer 2100, and measured again with the KAPA Library Quantification kit. Every immunoSEQ 96-well plate was sequenced on a separate single-read 150-cycle Illumina NextSeq 550 flow cell. As for the original processing: The immunoSEQ output contained only junctional sequences without quality scores, so filtering could not match that applied to full-length reads. To assign V/J genes and CDR3, sequences were annotated against IMGT germline references using PyIR, a Python wrapper for IgBLAST v1.9. Reads were filtered out if the reads had weak V/J assignments (E-value above 1e-6), no CDR3, stop codons, out-of-frame junctions, or ambiguous translated residues. A V3J clonotype was defined by an identical inferred V gene, J gene, and CDR3 amino acid sequence. Percentage overlap between repertoires was calculated by dividing the number of shared unique clonotypes by the size of the smaller repertoire. Richness of each repertoire was evaluated using RTK rarefaction, the Chao1 estimator, and Recon v2.1 estimates of unobserved clonotypes. Generation probabilities were computed with OLGA for all TCRbeta clonotypes obtained by the gDNA method from several donors. TCRdb limited this immuneACCESS table to in-frame rearrangements with V and J called. A share of clones is missing; checked studies link under half to unresolved V genes, and the rest is unexplained. V and J calls plus clone size are reproduced from that table; the DNA served to infer D and trimming. The sample includes about 600,000 clones, with more than 95% observed a single time. The top ten constitute approximately 0.057% of the sample.

The germline V gene (reference sequence) yields MNHEY for CDR1 and SMNVEV for CDR2. The CDR3, from cysteine to phenylalanine, totals 17 residues. Only the CDR3 DNA stays, 51 bases, in frame from base 1. V trim: 6 bases; J trim: 0 bases; unmatched bases: 11. Recombination connected TRBV27 to TRBJ2-3; 8 bases in the middle match TRBD2. The source of this sequence is a woman younger than 45 in good health. The sequenced material came from naive CD4+ T cells sorted from blood. According to the study, the label for this sample's cell subset or site signals: CD45RA+ positively selected. CDR3 sequence: CASRRGLAAGSTDTQYF. DNA sequence: TGTGCCAGCAGGAGAGGACTAGCCGCAGGAAGCACAGATACGCAGTATTTT.